This T cell receptor beta chain was found in a study of T-cell reconstitution after alpha-beta-depleted transplantation in children. General study findings and limits: T-cell numbers and diversity one year post-transplant derived largely from freshly generated T cells. Several hundred expanded graft clones reportedly were the source of alpha-beta T cells about two months after transplant. There were some patients whose high TCRbeta diversity at day 60 came from surviving recipient T cells and thymic progenitors.

Using unique molecular identifiers, the investigators prepared the TCRbeta library. TCRdb re-called the PCR reads with MiXCR, one entry per CDR3 protein. The table has 500,000 to 650,000 distinct CDR3 sequences, over 9.5% seen once. From germline, CDR1 is LNHDA and CDR2 SQIVND (reference sequence). With V trimmed by 3 bases and J by 8 bases, 9 bases remained unmatched. CDR3 size: 15 residues. This clonotype was found many times. What it binds is not known. The receptor comes from a female patient aged 2-15 years who had a stem cell transplant for aplastic anemia, so the T cells may come from the graft donor. The source was PBMCs, mostly from graft donor cells, collected 180 days after TCRalphabeta/CD19-depleted stem cell transplant. J is TRBJ2-4 and V is TRBV19, with 8 bases that match TRBD2. The CDR3 protein is CASSILGLAWHIQYF. DNA for the CDR3: TGTGCCAGTAGTATCTTAGGACTAGCTTGGCACATTCAGTACTTC.